The 13 T cell receptor beta chains listed next were all sequenced from one sample in a study of beta chain features in type 1 diabetes (dated by TCRdb to the late 2010s). The library was obtained by the immunoSEQ multiplex PCR assay. All of the isolated RNA was reverse transcribed with the High Capacity cDNA Reverse Transcription Kit, so expressed TCRB transcripts were sequenced. The source is immuneACCESS, and TCRdb retained only in-frame sequences with V and J called. Part of the clones is not carried over; for the studies checked, unresolved V genes explain less than half of this, and the remainder is unexplained. For this sample there are approximately 330,000 clones; 11% appear just once. Clones ranked in the top ten supply around 0.015% of the sample. The material sequenced was naive CD4+ T cells from blood. According to the study, the label for this sample's cell subset or site signals: true naive CD4+ T cells. Source of these receptors: a woman in her 30s in good health.

Only a few counts were recorded for this clone. This sequence joins TRBV28 and TRBJ1-2, with a weak D call TRBD1 (5 bases). The CDR3 spans 15 residues. V gave up 7 bases and J gave up 7 bases, with 22 bases separating them. Looked up from germline, CDR1 is MDHEN and CDR2 is SYDVKM. The CDR3 DNA is TGTGCCAGCACCACGCCGGGGGTAGGGTGGGGTGGCTACACCTTC. It translates to CASTTPGVGWGGYTF.

There are a few counts of this clone. The rearrangement links TRBV7-2 to TRBJ2-3, with D possibly TRBD1 on 7 matching bases. The V end was cut by 1 base, the J end by 6 bases, with 17 bases between. Germline CDR1 reads SGHTA; CDR2 reads FQGNSA. The CDR3 has 16 residues. CDR3 in amino acids: CASSLVGGTVGDTQYF. The CDR3 DNA reads as TGTGCCAGCAGCTTAGTAGGGGGGACAGTGGGGGATACGCAGTATTTT.

The chain carries TRBV27 and TRBJ2-5; 10 nucleotides align to TRBD1. This CDR3 is 16 amino acids long. Germline lookup yields CDR1 MNHEY and CDR2 SMNVEV (reference sequence). The V and J ends lost 6 bases and 2 bases, in that order; junction bases with no gene match: 9. CDR3 nucleotide sequence: TGTGCCAGCAGACGGGACAGGGGACTTGAACAAGAGACCCAGTACTTC. The encoded protein is CASRRDRGLEQETQYF.

This chain links TRBV20-1 with TRBJ2-5; D is unclear. Trimming cost V 3 bases and J 5 bases, with 4 bases left between them. The germline V gene has CDR1 DFQATT and CDR2 SNEGSKA (reference sequence). The CDR3 runs to 10 residues. CDR3 loop: CSASTETQYF. Written as DNA, the CDR3 is TGCAGTGCTAGTACTGAGACCCAGTACTTC.

The chain links TRBV11-2 to TRBJ1-4, with D perhaps TRBD1 (5 bases). Germline CDR1 SGHAT, CDR2 FQNNGV. The CDR3 totals 14 residues. V lost 1 base to trimming and J lost 5 bases, with 8 bases between them. The DNA of the CDR3 is TGTGCCAGCAGCTTAGGACAGAGCAATGAAAAACTGTTTTTT. Protein: CASSLGQSNEKLFF.

The chain couples TRBV28 to TRBJ2-1, with TRBD2 matching over 7 bases. The junction had 5 bases not matched to a gene; V was cut back by 2 bases and J by 4 bases. The CDR3 totals 15 residues. Germline values: CDR1 MDHEN, CDR2 SYDVKM. CDR3 loop: CASSLGLAEYNEQFF. DNA for the CDR3: TGTGCCAGCAGTTTAGGGCTAGCGGAATACAATGAGCAGTTCTTC.

This clone occurred a few times. The genes are TRBV4-2 and TRBJ2-7, with 11 nucleotides matching TRBD1. The CDR3 consists of 15 residues. Germline CDR1 is LGHNA and CDR2 is YNFKEQ. J lost 1 base, V lost 5 bases, and 4 bases had no gene match. In nucleotides, the CDR3 is TGTGCCAGCAGCGACCGGGACAGGGGGTCCTACGAGCAGTACTTC. As protein: CASSDRDRGSYEQYF.

The chain has TRBV6-1 and TRBJ1-2; the D gene is possibly TRBD1 (5 bases). The V gene lost 11 bases and the J gene lost 1 base, with 17 bases spanning the gap. The CDR3 sequence is 14 residues long. Germline V gene sequence: CDR1 MNHNS, CDR2 SASEGT. The CDR3 coding sequence is TGTGCCGTGGTCGCGGGGCCATTTAACTATGGCTACACCTTC. Translated: CAVVAGPFNYGYTF.

This clone came up a few times. The chain links TRBV29-1 to TRBJ1-2, with TRBD1 as a possible D gene (6 bases). Trimming took off 6 bases at V and 3 bases at J, with 20 bases between the two ends. Germline CDR1 reads SQVTM; CDR2 reads ANQGSEA. CDR3 length equals 15 residues. The CDR3 nucleotides are TGCAGCGTCGCGGACCCAGGGGCTGCAGACTATGGCTACACCTTC. Amino acids: CSVADPGAADYGYTF.

This clone was observed a few times. The V gene is TRBV5-1, the J gene TRBJ1-4; D uncertain. Germline-derived CDR1 and CDR2 are SGHRS and YFSETQ. V shed 2 bases and J shed 0 bases, with 8 bases lying between them. The length of the CDR3 is 15 residues. In DNA, the CDR3 is TGCGCCAGCAGCTTCGAGCTAGCAACTAATGAAAAACTGTTTTTT. Residues: CASSFELATNEKLFF.

The rearrangement links TRBV19 to TRBJ2-7; 9 bases agree with TRBD1. The CDR3 is made up of 14 amino acids. The ends lost 4 bases at V and 3 bases at J; junction bases unmatched: 4. Germline CDR1 is LNHDA and CDR2 is SQIVND (reference sequence). The CDR3 reads CASSTGTGNYEQYF. The CDR3 bases are TGTGCCAGTAGTACCGGGACAGGGAACTACGAGCAGTACTTC.

The rearrangement links TRBV4-3 to TRBJ2-3; 13 nucleotides match TRBD2. This CDR3 is 17 amino acids long. V shed 5 bases and J 5 bases; nucleotides not matched to a gene: 10. Germline loops: CDR1 LGHNA, CDR2 YSLEER. Written as DNA, the CDR3 is TGCGCCAGCAGCGACAGCGGGACTAGCGGGGCGGGAGATACGCAGTATTTT. As protein: CASSDSGTSGAGDTQYF.

Points on this clone: This sample also contains other DNA sequences that code for the same CDR3. V usage is TRBV2 and J usage is TRBJ2-5; the D gene is possibly TRBD2 (5 bases). Trimming took off 4 bases at V and 5 bases at J, with 5 bases between the two ends. The CDR3 runs to 11 residues. CDR1 SNHLY and CDR2 FYNNEI come from the germline V gene. CDR3 nucleotide sequence: TGTGCCAGCAGTGGGGAGGAGACCCAGTACTTC. Amino acids: CASSGEETQYF.